Below, 4 T cell receptor beta chains from the same sample are listed, as sequenced in a study of blood T cell repertoires in COVID-19. The assay was immunoSEQ multiplex PCR, and TCRdb's table has in-frame clones only and misses some. The sample has about 170,000 clones, 83% seen once; the top ten hold over 2%. The sequenced sample consisted of peripheral blood. The receptors originated from a woman of 80 years or more with acute or convalescent COVID-19.

V usage is TRBV19 and J usage is TRBJ1-5, with TRBD1 as a possible D gene (6 bases). This CDR3 contains 20 residues. V lost 3 bases and J 0 bases, leaving 24 bases between the germline ends. The germline V gene has CDR1 LNHDA and CDR2 SQIVND (reference sequence). In DNA form, the CDR3 reads TGTGCCAGTAGTATTGGAGCCGCAGGGGACCTCTCTTATAGCAATCAGCCCCAGCATTTT. It yields the protein CASSIGAAGDLSYSNQPQHF.

The J gene is TRBJ1-4, the V gene TRBV6-6; D perhaps matches TRBD1 (5 bases). Germline V gene data show CDR1 as MNHNY and CDR2 as SVGAGI (reference sequence). V lost 1 base and J lost 8, with 11 bases in between. This CDR3 is 14 amino acids long. CDR3 in amino acids: CASSYFATVEKLFF. DNA for the CDR3: TGTGCCAGCAGTTACTTCGCGACAGTCGAAAAACTGTTTTTT.

In its sample, this clone was seen once. The chain recombines TRBV11-2 with TRBJ2-5; D gene unclear. The germline V gene has CDR1 SGHAT and CDR2 FQNNGV. The CDR3 totals 16 residues. Trimming left V 2 bases short and J 5 bases short, with 18 bases between. The CDR3, as DNA: TGTGCCAGCAGCTTACCTCCACAGTGGGTTGGGGAGACCCAGTACTTC. Residues: CASSLPPQWVGETQYF.

V usage is TRBV4-1 and J usage is TRBJ2-3, with TRBD2 identical over 16 bases. After removal of 4 bases from V and 9 bases from J, the junction contained 4 bases not matched to a gene. Germline V gene data show CDR1 as MGHRA and CDR2 as YSYEKL. The CDR3 is 15 amino acids. The CDR3 DNA sequence: TGCGCCAGCAGCCCAGGGACTAGCGGGAGGGCAACGCAGTATTTT. It yields the protein CASSPGTSGRATQYF.